This T cell receptor beta chain emerged from a study of cytomegalovirus exposure and HLA in healthy donors. The PCR had 60 Vbeta and 13 Jbeta primers. Measured with immunoSEQ multiplex PCR; TCRdb has only the in-frame clones, and not every one. Altogether tens of thousands of clones are present, 72% being singletons, with the ten largest covering 12%. V shed 4 bases, J shed 3 bases, and the junction held 8 bases outside the gene matches. The CDR3 loop spans 15 amino acids. Germline assignment: CDR1 PRHDT and CDR2 FYEKMQ (reference sequence). The J gene is TRBJ2-5, the V gene TRBV13; TRBD2 aligns across 7 bases. The sequence was obtained from a middle-aged woman in good health and CMV-seropositive. Specimen: PBMCs. The CDR3 nucleotides are TGTGCCAGCAGCTCCCGTACTAGCGAAGAAGAGACCCAGTACTTC. Translation gives CASSSRTSEEETQYF. The complete variable domain, with remaining parts taken from reference TRBV13 and TRBJ2-5, reads AAGVIQSPRHLIKEKRETATLKCYPIPRHDTVYWYQQGPGQDPQFLISFYEKMQSDKGSIPDRFSAQQFSDYHSELNMSSLELGDSALYFCASSSRTSEEETQYFGPGTRLLVL.